This record looks at one TCR beta chain sequence and its context. This clonotype is medium-sized (0.01 to 0.1%) in its sample. Its antigen is not yet known. Base qualities are missing; no much larger clone stands one base away. Because the library targeted alpha chains, this beta chain is an off-target read whose size means little. In light of the paper, this sample's time point label describes: sample taken at primary tumor resection. The donors were approximately 70 patients from the lung TRACERx cohort who had early-stage, untreated non-small cell lung cancer. For TCR sequencing, whole RNA was extracted from tumor and nontumor lung tissue, or from cryopreserved PBMC samples, and no cell sorting was done. A patient was chosen for TCR sequencing only when enough RNA was available from at least two tumor regions. Before being selected, tumor and adjacent nontumor lung specimens were reviewed by a lung pathologist.

This sample was taken from a study of spatial heterogeneity in lung cancer (dated by TCRdb to the late 2010s). Regarding the complete study: Beta-chain transcripts were consistently detected in greater numbers than alpha-chain transcripts, which likely reflects a higher abundance of beta-chain transcripts. In tumor regions, TCR transcript counts showed a strong correlation with a T cell transcriptional module score from matched bulk RNA-seq. In the raw uncorrected reads, each unique combination of TCR and UMI appeared more than ten times on average. The study quantitatively compared TCR alpha and beta repertoires across multiple tumor regions, matched nontumor lung and blood in non-small cell lung cancer. Nonsynonymous mutation counts, determined by whole-exome sequencing of tumor tissue, were related to TCR repertoire features. At surgery, both alpha and beta chains were TCR-sequenced in roughly 230 tumor regions, about 61 matched nontumor lung samples and a few dozen PBMC samples.

Results and caveats for the whole study, not just this receptor: TCR-seq coverage of tumor T cells was estimated to be only roughly 7.3% for alpha chains and more than 11% for beta chains. The number of expanded intratumoral alpha and beta TCRs correlated with the tumor nonsynonymous mutation count. The count of ubiquitous expanded TCRs correlated with the count of ubiquitous nonsynonymous mutations, and the count of regional expanded TCRs correlated with the count of regional nonsynonymous mutations. Confirming at a functional level the hypothesis that regional TCRs recognize regional mutations was considered to require additional single-cell paired TCR alpha and beta sequencing.

The library came from 5' RACE. The instrument given in TCRdb is NextSeq 500. To allow correction of PCR and sequencing errors, the TCR library protocol tagged every TCR cDNA molecule with a unique molecular identifier. Regarding the original processing steps: TCR identification, UMI-based error correction and CDR3 extraction were performed with Decombinator tools. Expanded TCRs were defined as those above a frequency of 2 per 1,000, corresponding to the top 1% of the tumor frequency distribution. Expanded tumor TCRs statistically deemed absent (corrected P<0.05) from at least one tumor region were classed as regional, and all other expanded tumor TCRs were classed as ubiquitous. Each repertoire was subsampled 100 times to 5,000 TCRs, after which Renyi diversity was computed with the R vegan package. To build CDR3 similarity networks, amino acid triplet string-kernel similarity was used, and CDR3s were connected when their pairwise similarity was above 0.82. TCRdb trimmed public reads at Q25 via fastp, called clones via MiXCR and kept in-frame beta chains. For every CDR3 protein sequence, its rows merge into one entry that carries the most common genes and DNA. The V and J calls were not made by the authors but by TCRdb's processing. Across this sample there are over 8,500 distinct CDR3 sequences, with 4% to 6.5% seen only once. The top ten constitute 9.5% to 15% of the sample.

Germline trimming amounts to 3 bases on V and 1 base on J, with 4 as the count of junction bases outside the gene matches. Spanning cysteine to phenylalanine, the CDR3 consists of 15 amino acids. Only CDR3 DNA is held: 45 bases, read in frame from base 1. CDR1 SGHAT and CDR2 FQNNGV were looked up in the germline V gene. This specimen was lung tumor tissue, taken at surgery. This receptor was taken from a male donor with early-stage non-small cell lung cancer. The chain joins TRBV11-2 to TRBJ1-1, with 8 central nucleotides matching TRBD1. The CDR3 has the sequence CASSFRGLRNTEAFF. The DNA sequence follows: TGTGCCAGCAGCTTCAGGGGGCTAAGGAACACTGAAGCTTTCTTT.